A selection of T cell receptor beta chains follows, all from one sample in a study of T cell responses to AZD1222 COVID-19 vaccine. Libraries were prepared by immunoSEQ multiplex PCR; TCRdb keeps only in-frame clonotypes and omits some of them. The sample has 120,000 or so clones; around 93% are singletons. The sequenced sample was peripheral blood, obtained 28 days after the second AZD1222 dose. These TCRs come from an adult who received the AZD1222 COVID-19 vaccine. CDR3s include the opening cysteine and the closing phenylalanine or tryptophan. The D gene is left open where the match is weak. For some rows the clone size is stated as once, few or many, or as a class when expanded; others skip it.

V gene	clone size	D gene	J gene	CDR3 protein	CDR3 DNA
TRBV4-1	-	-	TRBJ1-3	CASSQEQLTWGNTIYF	TGCGCCAGCAGCCAAGAACAGTTAACATGGGGAAACACCATATATTTT
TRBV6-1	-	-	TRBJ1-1	CASSESTYLGFAEAFF	TGTGCCAGCAGTGAATCCACGTACTTGGGGTTCGCTGAAGCTTTCTTT
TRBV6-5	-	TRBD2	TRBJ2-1	CASIGLARYNEQFF	TGTGCCAGCATTGGACTAGCGAGGTACAATGAGCAGTTCTTC
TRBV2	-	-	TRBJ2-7	CASSERTDSYEQYF	TGTGCCAGCAGTGAAAGGACGGACTCCTACGAGCAGTACTTC
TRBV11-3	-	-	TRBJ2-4	CASSWARGNIQYF	TGTGCCAGCAGTTGGGCAAGGGGAAACATTCAGTACTTC
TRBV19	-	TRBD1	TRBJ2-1	CASSALGQGRNEQFF	TGTGCCAGTTCGGCCTTGGGACAGGGGCGCAATGAGCAGTTCTTC
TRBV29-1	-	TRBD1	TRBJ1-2	CSVWTGGNGYTF	TGCAGCGTGTGGACAGGGGGCAATGGCTACACCTTC
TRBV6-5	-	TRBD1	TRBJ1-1	CASSYRTGLEAFF	TGTGCCAGCAGTTACAGGACAGGACTTGAAGCTTTCTTT
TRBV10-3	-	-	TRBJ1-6	CAIGDPNNSPLHF	TGTGCCATCGGGGACCCGAATAATTCACCCCTCCACTTT
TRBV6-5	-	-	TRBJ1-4	CASSYSGAYYEKLFF	TGTGCCAGCAGTTACTCAGGGGCGTATTATGAAAAACTGTTTTTT
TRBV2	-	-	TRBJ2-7	CASSEGRGGYEQYF	TGTGCCAGCAGTGAGGGCAGGGGAGGCTACGAGCAGTACTTC
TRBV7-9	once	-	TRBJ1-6	CASSLQPDSVQSPLHF	TGTGCCAGCAGCCTCCAGCCAGACAGCGTCCAATCACCCCTCCACTTT
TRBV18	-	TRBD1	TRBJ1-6	CASSPEGQTSSYNSPLHF	TGTGCCAGCTCACCCGAGGGACAGACGAGCTCCTATAATTCACCCCTCCACTTT
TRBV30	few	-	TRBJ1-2	CAWKKIADYGYTF	TGTGCCTGGAAGAAAATCGCGGACTATGGCTACACCTTC
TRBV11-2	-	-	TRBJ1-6	CASSLTTRIPPLHF	TGTGCCAGCAGCCTCACGACCCGAATCCCACCCCTCCACTTT
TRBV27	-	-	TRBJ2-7	CASSRTEAYEQYF	TGTGCCAGCAGCCGAACTGAAGCGTACGAGCAGTACTTC
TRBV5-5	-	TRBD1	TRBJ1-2	CASSLGQGAGGYTF	TGTGCCAGCAGCTTGGGACAGGGAGCGGGTGGCTACACCTTC
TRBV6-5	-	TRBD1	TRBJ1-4	CASSNTGGPYEKLFF	TGTGCCAGCAGTAATACAGGGGGGCCTTATGAAAAACTGTTTTTT
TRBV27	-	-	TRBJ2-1	CASSLSPHRGQFF	TGTGCCAGCAGTTTATCACCTCATAGGGGGCAGTTCTTC
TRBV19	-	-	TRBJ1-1	CASAGEATEAFF	TGTGCCTCTGCAGGGGAGGCTACTGAAGCTTTCTTT
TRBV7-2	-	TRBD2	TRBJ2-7	CASSFGGGSYEQYF	TGTGCCAGCAGCTTCGGCGGGGGCTCCTACGAGCAGTACTTC
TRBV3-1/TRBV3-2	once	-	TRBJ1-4	CASSQTQLRKSNEKLFF	TGTGCCAGCAGCCAAACCCAACTCAGGAAATCTAATGAAAAACTGTTTTTT
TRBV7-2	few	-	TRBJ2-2	CASSLGQPTGELFF	TGTGCCAGCAGCTTAGGACAGCCCACCGGGGAGCTGTTTTTT
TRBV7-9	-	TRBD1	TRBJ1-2	CASSTLGQGDGYTF	TGTGCCAGCAGCACGCTGGGACAGGGTGATGGCTACACCTTC
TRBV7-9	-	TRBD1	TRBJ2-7	CASSSASTGGYEQYF	TGTGCCAGCAGCTCAGCGTCGACAGGGGGTTACGAGCAGTACTTC
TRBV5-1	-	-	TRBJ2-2	CASSRRGNTGELFF	TGCGCCAGCAGCCGGCGGGGGAACACCGGGGAGCTGTTTTTT
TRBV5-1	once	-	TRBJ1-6	CASSFDDNSPLHF	TGCGCCAGCAGCTTCGATGATAATTCACCCCTCCACTTT
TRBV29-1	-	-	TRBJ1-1	CSVATMYAKNTEAFF	TGCAGCGTCGCCACCATGTACGCTAAGAACACTGAAGCTTTCTTT
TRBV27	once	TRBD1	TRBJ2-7	CASSLLGQGVYEQYF	TGTGCCAGCAGTTTACTCGGACAGGGTGTTTACGAGCAGTACTTC
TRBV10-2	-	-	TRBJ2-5	CASKTGTEETQYF	TGCGCCAGCAAAACGGGGACCGAAGAGACCCAGTACTTC
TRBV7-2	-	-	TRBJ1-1	CASSLRGGIGAEAFF	TGTGCCAGCAGCTTAAGAGGCGGGATCGGCGCTGAAGCTTTCTTT
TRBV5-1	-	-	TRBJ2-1	CASSLVGRGVNEQFF	TGCGCCAGCAGCTTGGTGGGTAGGGGAGTGAATGAGCAGTTCTTC
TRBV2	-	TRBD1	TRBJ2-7	CASSDRASGEQYF	TGTGCCAGCTCGGACAGGGCCTCTGGGGAGCAGTACTTC
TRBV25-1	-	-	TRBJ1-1	CASSEYRSNTEAFF	TGTGCCAGCAGTGAATATCGGAGTAACACTGAAGCTTTCTTT
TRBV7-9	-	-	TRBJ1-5	CASSRGDTSNQPQHF	TGTGCCAGCAGCCGAGGGGACACTTCTAATCAGCCCCAGCATTTT
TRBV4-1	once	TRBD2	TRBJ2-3	CASSQGKLAGANTDTQYF	TGCGCCAGCAGCCAGGGAAAACTAGCGGGAGCAAACACAGATACGCAGTATTTT
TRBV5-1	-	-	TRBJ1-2	CASSPDRLGYGYTF	TGCGCCAGCAGCCCTGACAGGCTGGGCTATGGCTACACCTTC
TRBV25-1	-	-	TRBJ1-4	CASRNPGGHEKLFF	TGTGCCAGCAGAAATCCTGGGGGCCATGAAAAACTGTTTTTT
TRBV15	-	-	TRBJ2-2	CATSRDLAGNTGELFF	TGTGCCACCAGCAGAGATTTGGCCGGGAACACCGGGGAGCTGTTTTTT
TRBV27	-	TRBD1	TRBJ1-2	CASSSGTAVPLYGYTF	TGTGCCAGCAGTTCCGGGACAGCGGTCCCACTCTATGGCTACACCTTC
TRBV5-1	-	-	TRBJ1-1	CASSSGRPGAEAFF	TGCGCCAGCAGCTCGGGGCGCCCAGGGGCTGAAGCTTTCTTT
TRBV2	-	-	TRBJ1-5	CASSEGGPQHF	TGTGCCAGCAGTGAAGGTGGGCCCCAGCATTTT
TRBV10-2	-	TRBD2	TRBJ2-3	CASSEKRGGPNTQYF	TGCGCCAGCAGTGAAAAGCGGGGGGGCCCGAATACGCAGTATTTT
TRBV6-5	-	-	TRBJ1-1	CASSYLGELSTEAFF	TGTGCCAGCAGTTACTTAGGGGAATTGAGTACTGAAGCTTTCTTT
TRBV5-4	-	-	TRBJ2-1	CASSLRGSSYNEQFF	TGTGCCAGCAGCTTGAGGGGGAGCTCCTACAATGAGCAGTTCTTC
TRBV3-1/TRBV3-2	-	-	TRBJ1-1	CASSQDYTGTEAFF	TGTGCCAGCAGCCAGGATTACACGGGAACTGAAGCTTTCTTT
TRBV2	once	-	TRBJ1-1	CASSEPRVANTEAFF	TGTGCCAGCAGTGAACCGCGGGTGGCGAACACTGAAGCTTTCTTT
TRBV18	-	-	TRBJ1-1	CASSPRIGTNTEAFF	TGTGCCAGCTCACCACGGATCGGGACGAACACTGAAGCTTTCTTT
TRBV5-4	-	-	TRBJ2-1	CASTGTLYNEQFF	TGTGCCAGCACCGGGACGCTGTACAATGAGCAGTTCTTC
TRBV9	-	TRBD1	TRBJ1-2	CASSAGIPGQGSYGYTF	TGTGCCAGCAGCGCAGGAATCCCGGGACAGGGATCCTATGGCTACACCTTC
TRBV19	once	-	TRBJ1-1	CASSMGRQAGGAFF	TGTGCCAGTAGTATGGGAAGACAGGCGGGGGGAGCTTTCTTT
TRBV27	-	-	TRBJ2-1	CASSSRFYNEQFF	TGTGCCAGCTCCTCTAGGTTCTACAATGAGCAGTTCTTC